The clone carrying this TCR beta chain was seen many times. Antigen specificity is unknown. A TCRbeta library incorporating unique molecular identifiers was prepared. TCRdb reprocessed the PCR reads with MiXCR, giving one entry per CDR3 protein. The sample yields approximately 500,000 distinct CDR3 sequences, approximately 10% seen once. V was shortened by 3 bases and J by 4 bases, with 12 bases between the two germline ends. This CDR3 has 14 residues. The entry originates in a study of T-cell reconstitution after alpha-beta-depleted transplantation in children. Study-level findings and limits: Diversity of TCRbeta at day 60 was high in some patients, arising from surviving recipient T cells and thymic progenitors. T-cell numbers and diversity one year post-transplant derived largely from freshly generated T cells. It was reported that alpha-beta T cells came from several hundred expanded graft clones (about two months after transplant).

This receptor was taken from a child younger than 10 with inherited bone marrow failure, due to receive a stem cell transplant. The sample here was PBMCs, taken before TCRalphabeta/CD19-depleted stem cell transplant. The chain joins TRBV12-3 or TRBV12-4 to TRBJ1-2; D is unclear. CDR3 DNA: TGTGCCAGCAGTTTTAGTGGGATGGGCTATGGCTACACCTTC. The encoded protein is CASSFSGMGYGYTF.